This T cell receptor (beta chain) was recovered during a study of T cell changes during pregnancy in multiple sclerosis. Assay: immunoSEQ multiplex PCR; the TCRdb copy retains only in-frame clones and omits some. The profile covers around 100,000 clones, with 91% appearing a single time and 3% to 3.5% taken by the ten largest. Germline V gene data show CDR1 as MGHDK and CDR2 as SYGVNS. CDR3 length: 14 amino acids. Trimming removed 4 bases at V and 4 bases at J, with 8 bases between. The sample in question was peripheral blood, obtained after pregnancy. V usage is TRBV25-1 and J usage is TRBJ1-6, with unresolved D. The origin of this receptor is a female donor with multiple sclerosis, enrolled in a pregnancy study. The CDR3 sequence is CASSGQKYNSPLHF. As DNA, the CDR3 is TGTGCCAGCAGTGGGCAGAAGTATAATTCACCCCTCCACTTT.